The 23 T cell receptor beta chains below were found in one sample sequenced in a study of blood T cell repertoires in COVID-19. Clones were sequenced by immunoSEQ multiplex PCR, and TCRdb holds only the in-frame ones, with some missing. The data show over 200,000 clones, with 83% seen just once and roughly 1.2% held by the top ten. Sequenced sample: peripheral blood. These receptors were obtained from a woman under 40 with COVID-19, enrolled during active disease.

This clone was counted a single time. The chain has TRBV25-1 and TRBJ1-6; TRBD1 aligns across 7 bases. V shed 4 bases, J shed 11 bases, and the junction held 14 bases outside the gene matches. This CDR3 has 16 amino acids. Germline CDR1 MGHDK, CDR2 SYGVNS. CDR3 nucleotide sequence: TGTGCCAGCAGTGGCGGAGGGGGCTGGCTCAATCCACCCCTCCACTTT. The encoded protein is CASSGGGGWLNPPLHF.

On this clone itself: Other DNA sequences from this sample encode an identical CDR3 as well. The chain recombines TRBV7-2 with TRBJ2-1; D call uncertain. There are 14 residues in the CDR3. Germline CDR1 is SGHTA and CDR2 is FQGNSA. The ends were cut back, 1 base at V and 4 bases at J, with 8 bases in the middle. DNA of the CDR3: TGTGCCAGCAGCTTAGTCCCTACGTACAATGAGCAGTTCTTC. This codes for CASSLVPTYNEQFF.

The chain joins TRBV7-2 to TRBJ2-7, with TRBD2 identical over 11 bases. The CDR3 covers 17 residues. The germline CDR1 and CDR2 sequences are SGHTA and FQGNSA. The V gene end was trimmed by 6 bases and the J gene end by 0 bases; junction bases not matched to a gene: 10. CDR3 sequence reads: CASSRQSSGRSSYEQYF. The CDR3 region has the DNA TGTGCCAGCAGTCGACAGTCTAGCGGGAGGTCCTCCTACGAGCAGTACTTC.

The rearrangement uses TRBV18 and TRBJ2-1; 14 nucleotides match TRBD2. From germline, CDR1 is KGHSH and CDR2 LQKENI. V lost 1 base and J lost 8; bases outside the gene matches: 4. The CDR3 has 16 residues. The CDR3 sequence is CASSPLGTSGSDEQFF. The CDR3 nucleotides are TGTGCCAGCTCACCACTCGGGACTAGCGGGAGCGATGAGCAGTTCTTC.

The chain is built from TRBV9 and TRBJ1-4; D is possibly TRBD1 (5 bases). CDR3 length: 16 residues. Trimming shortened V by 1 base and J by 1 base, and 11 bases separated the two germline ends. CDR1 and CDR2 from the germline V gene are SGDLS and YYNGEE. CDR3 bases: TGTGCCAGCAGCGTATCCGGGGGTGGAACTAATGAAAAACTGTTTTTT. Its protein is CASSVSGGGTNEKLFF.

This clone was observed at least ten times. The chain is built from TRBV7-2 and TRBJ1-2; D is uncertain. V gave up 4 bases and J gave up 3 bases, with 18 bases separating them. CDR1 and CDR2 from the germline V gene are SGHTA and FQGNSA. The CDR3 extends over 16 amino acids. The CDR3 loop is CASSYRPKDADYGYTF. The CDR3 DNA sequence: TGTGCCAGCAGCTACCGTCCCAAGGATGCGGACTATGGCTACACCTTC.

This sequence joins TRBV12-5 and TRBJ2-4; 7 bases are a match to TRBD1. CDR1 is LGHNT, CDR2 FRNRAP, per germline. This CDR3 contains 14 residues. V trimming: 6 bases; J trimming: 1 base; junction bases outside the gene matches: 3. The CDR3 is CASGNRGAKNIQYF. As DNA, the CDR3 is TGTGCTAGTGGAAACAGGGGTGCCAAAAACATTCAGTACTTC.

This chain joins TRBV14 and TRBJ1-5; D remains unclear. CDR3 length: 12 residues. Germline V gives CDR1 SGHDN, CDR2 FVKESK. With 5 bases removed from V and 7 bases from J, the gap between germline ends came to 9 bases. In DNA, the CDR3 is TGTGCCAGCAGCTCCTTCGGGCAGCCCCAGCATTTT. Its protein product is CASSSFGQPQHF.

V gene TRBV6-5 combines with J gene TRBJ1-2; D ambiguous. CDR1 is MNHEY and CDR2 is SVGAGI in the germline V gene. CDR3 length: 11 amino acids. The V end was cut by 6 bases, the J end by 5 bases, with 7 bases between. The CDR3 is CASRMTYGYTF. The CDR3 nucleotides read TGTGCCAGCAGGATGACATATGGCTACACCTTC.

The gene calls are TRBV6-2 or TRBV6-3 and TRBJ2-1; D gene uncertain. Germline V gene sequence: CDR1 MNHEY, CDR2 SVGEGT. The CDR3 is 15 residues long. The V end was cut by 3 bases, the J end by 0 bases, with 9 bases between. The chain's CDR3 is CASSYWARSYNEQFF. CDR3 DNA: TGTGCCAGCAGTTATTGGGCGCGCTCCTACAATGAGCAGTTCTTC.

The rearrangement uses TRBV3-1 (or the pseudogene TRBV3-2) and TRBJ1-3; 7 bases agree with TRBD1. After removal of 3 bases from V and 4 bases from J, the junction contained 15 bases not matched to a gene. The CDR3 is 18 amino acids. Germline CDR1 and CDR2: LGHDT and YNNKEL (reference sequence). The CDR3 here is CASSHDNFDRAMGNTIYF. The CDR3 DNA sequence: TGTGCCAGCAGCCATGACAATTTCGACAGGGCCATGGGAAACACCATATATTTT.

This chain's CDR3 is CASSHPTGGPYGYTF. Written as DNA, the CDR3 is TGCGCCAGCAGTCACCCGACAGGGGGCCCCTATGGCTACACCTTC. This chain connects TRBV23-1 to TRBJ1-2, with TRBD1 matching over 10 bases. TRBV23-1 falls under the ORF class, with uncertain function. This CDR3 comprises 15 residues. J lost 4 bases, V lost 3 bases, and 5 bases had no gene match.

The chain is built from TRBV7-9 and TRBJ2-3; 7 bases fit TRBD2. Germline CDR1 is SEHNR and CDR2 is FQNEAQ (reference sequence). Trimming removed 4 bases from V and 3 bases from J; junction bases left unmatched: 16. The CDR3 totals 18 residues. The CDR3 here is CASSSTGGLSLTTDTQYF. The DNA for the CDR3 is TGTGCCAGCAGCTCAACCGGGGGACTATCTTTGACGACAGATACGCAGTATTTT.

V usage is TRBV5-6 and J usage is TRBJ2-7; TRBD1 might be the D (6 bases). The CDR3 consists of 14 residues. Per the germline V gene, CDR1 is SGHDT and CDR2 is YYEEEE. V was shortened by 2 bases and J by 4 bases, with 13 bases between the two germline ends. The CDR3 loop is CASSFQAGVYEQYF. The CDR3 DNA reads TGTGCCAGCAGCTTCCAGGCAGGGGTTTACGAGCAGTACTTC.

The chain combines TRBV30 with TRBJ2-7; 7 nucleotides agree with TRBD1. Germline V CDR1 and CDR2: GTSNPN, SVGIG (reference sequence). This CDR3 is 15 amino acids long. Losses at the gene ends were 4 bases for V and 2 bases for J; bases not matched to a gene: 11. Here the CDR3 reads CAWTLPGTVAYEQYF. CDR3 sequence (DNA): TGTGCCTGGACCCTCCCCGGGACAGTTGCCTACGAGCAGTACTTC.

This clone was observed a few times. J is TRBJ1-2 and V is TRBV7-2; the match to TRBD1 covers 7 bases. The germline CDR1 and CDR2 sequences are SGHTA and FQGNSA. The CDR3 is 15 amino acids. Germline trimming cut 5 bases from V and 4 bases from J; bases unmatched to any gene: 10. The CDR3 region has the DNA TGTGCCAGCAGCCCCGCCCGACAGGGTGGCTATGGCTACACCTTC. Protein: CASSPARQGGYGYTF. Using reference TRBV7-2 and TRBJ1-2 for the parts outside the CDR3, the full variable domain is GAGVSQSPSNKVTEKGKDVELRCDPISGHTALYWYRQSLGQGLEFLIYFQGNSAPDKSGLPSDRFSAERTGGSVSTLTIQRTQQEDSAVYLCASSPARQGGYGYTFGSGTRLTVV.

This CDR3 is CASSLGIRGSPLHF. CDR3 DNA sequence: TGTGCCAGCAGCTTAGGTATCAGAGGTTCACCCCTCCACTTT. The chain links TRBV7-2 to TRBJ1-6; D uncertain. The ends were cut back, 1 base at V and 9 bases at J, with 10 bases in the middle. The germline V gene encodes CDR1 SGHTA and CDR2 FQGNSA. The CDR3 covers 14 residues. The full variable domain, with the rest looked up from reference TRBV7-2 and TRBJ1-6, is GAGVSQSPSNKVTEKGKDVELRCDPISGHTALYWYRQSLGQGLEFLIYFQGNSAPDKSGLPSDRFSAERTGGSVSTLTIQRTQQEDSAVYLCASSLGIRGSPLHFGNGTRLTVT.

V and J are TRBV19 and TRBJ1-5; tentatively, D is TRBD1 (6 bases). V lost 6 bases and J lost 3, with 24 bases in between. The germline V gene has CDR1 LNHDA and CDR2 SQIVND (reference sequence). The CDR3 covers 18 residues. CDR3 protein: CASSARGGGRFTNQPQHF. The CDR3 DNA reads as TGTGCCAGTAGCGCTCGCGGGGGGGGCAGATTCACCAATCAGCCCCAGCATTTT.

This rearrangement joins TRBV7-2 to TRBJ2-5, with 8 nucleotides matching TRBD1. This CDR3 is 13 amino acids long. The V segment lost 11 bases and the J segment 5 bases; nucleotides outside the gene matches: 10. The V gene's germline CDR1 is SGHTA and CDR2 FQGNSA. CDR3 bases: TGTGCCGGAGGACAGGGTCGGACGGAGACCCAGTACTTC. This sequence encodes CAGGQGRTETQYF. The full variable domain, rest sourced from reference TRBV7-2 and TRBJ2-5, is GAGVSQSPSNKVTEKGKDVELRCDPISGHTALYWYRQSLGQGLEFLIYFQGNSAPDKSGLPSDRFSAERTGGSVSTLTIQRTQQEDSAVYLCAGGQGRTETQYFGPGTRLLVL.

The genes are TRBV13 and TRBJ2-7; TRBD2 matches at 10 bases. V dropped 3 bases and J dropped 3; count of bases not matched to a gene: 8. This CDR3 is 16 amino acids long. Germline V CDR1 and CDR2: PRHDT, FYEKMQ (reference sequence). In DNA, the CDR3 is TGTGCCAGCAGCTTGAGACTAGCGGGCGTGGACTACGAGCAGTACTTC. Translating gives CASSLRLAGVDYEQYF.

This sequence joins TRBV14 and TRBJ2-4, with a possible D match to TRBD1 (6 bases). V gave up 4 bases and J gave up 4 bases, with 17 bases separating them. There are 16 residues in the CDR3. Germline loops: CDR1 SGHDN, CDR2 FVKESK. The CDR3 protein is CASSRSSTGQKNIQYF. The CDR3 region has the DNA TGTGCCAGCAGCCGTTCCTCAACAGGGCAAAAAAACATTCAGTACTTC.

Notes on this clone: Other DNA sequences in the sample encode the same CDR3. This rearrangement joins TRBV3-1 (or the pseudogene TRBV3-2) to TRBJ1-6, with 7 positions matching TRBD1. The ends lost 3 bases at V and 8 bases at J; junction bases unmatched: 4. Germline assignment: CDR1 LGHDT and CDR2 YNNKEL (reference sequence). The CDR3 covers 14 residues. The CDR3 DNA reads as TGTGCCAGCAGCCAGGGGCAGGGGGATTCACCCCTCCACTTT. Translation gives CASSQGQGDSPLHF.

This chain joins TRBV19 and TRBJ2-7; a possible D gene is TRBD2 (6 bases). Looked up from germline, CDR1 is LNHDA and CDR2 is SQIVND (reference sequence). The length of the CDR3 is 14 residues. The germline V and J ends were trimmed by 4 bases and 2 bases, with 12 bases remaining between them. In DNA, the CDR3 is TGTGCCAGTAGTAACCTCGGGGGACCCTACGAGCAGTACTTC. This encodes CASSNLGGPYEQYF.